This T cell receptor (beta chain) was documented in a study of blood T cell repertoires in COVID-19. Study-level background: Acute and convalescent COVID-19 samples came from the United States, Italy and Spain. PBMCs, B-cell-depleted T cells, or T cells were the source of the cDNA or gDNA that made up the material.

The germline V gene has CDR1 GTSNPN and CDR2 SVGIG (reference sequence). Trimming pared 0 bases from V and 2 bases from J, leaving 13 bases between. There are 15 residues in the CDR3. The authors' processing: Counts of nucleated cells, estimated from reference gene primer amplification, were obtained. Method: immunoSEQ multiplex PCR; TCRdb's copy keeps in-frame clones and lacks some. The DNA was the basis for D and trimming; V, J and clone size are from that table. The sample holds about 410,000 clones, approximately 90% seen once. The gene calls are TRBV30 and TRBJ2-5; D remains unclear. The source of this sequence is a woman aged 25 to 39 with active or convalescent COVID-19. Sequencing was done on a sample of peripheral blood. The CDR3 sequence is CAWSVRLVWQETQYF. CDR3 nucleotide sequence: TGTGCCTGGAGTGTACGTCTAGTATGGCAAGAGACCCAGTACTTC.